A single sample gave rise to the 31 T cell receptor beta chains below, sequenced in a study of CD8 T cells in Susac syndrome. Random hexamers primed reverse transcription of 0.5 to 1 ug RNA. One entry per CDR3 protein, called by TCRdb with MiXCR from the immunoSEQ multiplex PCR reads. The sample records more than 150,000 distinct CDR3 sequences, roughly 96% being singletons. Sequencing used CD8+ T cells from PBMCs. These receptors were collected from a human donor with multiple sclerosis.

This chain connects TRBV13 to TRBJ2-5; perhaps TRBD2 as D (5 bases). CDR1 is PRHDT and CDR2 is FYEKMQ in the germline V gene (reference sequence). The CDR3 length is 15 residues. With 6 bases removed from V and 1 base from J, the gap between germline ends came to 15 bases. Here the CDR3 reads CASSRGLAFQETQYF. CDR3 nucleotide sequence: TGTGCCAGCAGTCGAGGACTGGCCTTCCAAGAGACCCAGTACTTC. Based on the CDR3 plus reference TRBV13 and TRBJ2-5, the full variable domain is AAGVIQSPRHLIKEKRETATLKCYPIPRHDTVYWYQQGPGQDPQFLISFYEKMQSDKGSIPDRFSAQQFSDYHSELNMSSLELGDSALYFCASSRGLAFQETQYFGPGTRLLVL.

The chain links TRBV9 to TRBJ1-1; D is ambiguous. Germline CDR1 and CDR2: SGDLS and YYNGEE. The CDR3 runs to 13 residues. V lost 4 bases, J lost 6 bases, and 13 bases lay in between. Written as DNA, the CDR3 is TGTGCCAGCAGCCCACGGCTATCGTCTGAAGCTTTCTTT. Its translation is CASSPRLSSEAFF.

V usage is TRBV12-5 and J usage is TRBJ2-1, with a possible D match to TRBD2 (6 bases). Looked up from germline, CDR1 is LGHNT and CDR2 is FRNRAP. This CDR3 is 15 amino acids long. With 6 bases removed from V and 5 bases from J, the gap between germline ends came to 17 bases. The CDR3 spells CASGLGGPPHNEQFF. CDR3 DNA: TGTGCTAGTGGCCTCGGGGGTCCCCCTCACAATGAGCAGTTCTTC.

The chain combines TRBV27 with TRBJ2-3, with D possibly TRBD1 on 5 matching bases. This CDR3 comprises 13 residues. V shed 7 bases and J shed 1 base, with 9 bases lying between them. Germline-derived CDR1 and CDR2 are MNHEY and SMNVEV (reference sequence). CDR3: CASKDTGTDTQYF. CDR3 bases: TGTGCCAGCAAGGACACGGGCACAGATACGCAGTATTTT.

The chain combines TRBV2 with TRBJ1-6; unclear D gene. The CDR3 consists of 14 residues. V lost 3 bases, J lost 7 bases, and 10 bases lay in between. Germline V gene lookup returns CDR1 SNHLY and CDR2 FYNNEI. CDR3 loop: CASSDPDENSPLHF. The CDR3 DNA follows: TGTGCCAGCAGTGATCCCGACGAGAATTCACCCCTCCACTTT.

The chain recombines TRBV6-5 with TRBJ2-5; 9 bases fit TRBD1. The CDR3 has 16 residues. V was clipped by 0 bases and J by 5 bases; unmatched bases: 7. CDR1 MNHEY and CDR2 SVGAGI come from the germline V gene. The CDR3 sequence: CASSYSGTGHEETQYF. In DNA, the CDR3 is TGTGCCAGCAGTTACTCCGGGACAGGGCATGAGGAGACCCAGTACTTC.

This sequence joins TRBV12-3 or TRBV12-4 and TRBJ1-2; 7 positions agree with TRBD1. V dropped 5 bases and J dropped 4; count of bases not matched to a gene: 7. The CDR3 runs to 14 residues. In nucleotides, the CDR3 is TGTGCCAGCAGTCGGCCGGGACAGTCCTATGGCTACACCTTC. Protein: CASSRPGQSYGYTF.

V and J are TRBV20-1 and TRBJ2-7; D is perhaps TRBD1 or TRBD2 (5 bases each). The CDR3 contains 13 residues. Trimming removed 6 bases from V and 2 bases from J, with 14 bases in between. The germline V gene encodes CDR1 DFQATT and CDR2 SNEGSKA (reference sequence). CDR3 in DNA: TGCAGTGCCAGGACACTGGGGGCCTACGAGCAGTACTTC. Protein sequence: CSARTLGAYEQYF.

This chain joins TRBV24-1 and TRBJ1-5; the D is unclear. The CDR3 extends over 14 amino acids. From germline, CDR1 is KGHDR and CDR2 SFDVKD. Trimming left V 4 bases short and J 0 bases short, with 6 bases between. DNA for the CDR3: TGTGCCACCAGTGACTCTGATAGCAATCAGCCCCAGCATTTT. Protein sequence: CATSDSDSNQPQHF.

The V gene is TRBV19, the J gene TRBJ1-2; D gene unclear. Trimming left V 8 bases short and J 4 bases short, with 17 bases between. Germline CDR1 reads LNHDA; CDR2 reads SQIVND (reference sequence). This CDR3 comprises 14 residues. CDR3 DNA: TGTGCCAGTTGCGCTTATGGGATTTCCTATGGCTACACCTTC. This translates into CASCAYGISYGYTF.

The chain recombines TRBV3-1 with TRBJ2-5; the match to TRBD2 covers 16 bases. The junction had 14 bases not matched to a gene; V was cut back by 5 bases and J by 8 bases. This CDR3 has 18 residues. The germline gives CDR1 LGHDT, CDR2 YNNKEL (reference sequence). DNA of the CDR3: TGTGCCAGCAGCTTGGGACTAGCGGGGGGGCCGGCCATCAATACCCAGTACTTC. Amino acids: CASSLGLAGGPAINTQYF.

The rearrangement uses TRBV29-1 and TRBJ1-1; 11 bases are a match to TRBD1. The CDR3 runs 13 residues. Germline V lookup: CDR1 SQVTM, CDR2 ANQGSEA. J gave up 4 bases and V 7 bases, and 5 bases lay outside the gene matches. The CDR3 spells CSARDRGITEAFF. CDR3 nucleotide sequence: TGCAGCGCGAGGGACAGGGGGATCACTGAAGCTTTCTTT. The full variable domain, completed using reference TRBV29-1 and TRBJ1-1, is SAVISQKPSRDICQRGTSLTIQCQVDSQVTMMFWYRQQPGQSLTLIATANQGSEATYESGFVIDKFPISRPNLTFSTLTVSNMSPEDSSIYLCSARDRGITEAFFGQGTRLTVV.

This clonotype was recorded a few times. This chain uses TRBV7-8 with TRBJ2-1; D is tentatively TRBD1 or TRBD2 (5 bases each). The germline V gene encodes CDR1 SGHVS and CDR2 FQNEAQ. V dropped 3 bases and J dropped 7 bases, with 7 bases sitting between them. The CDR3 totals 12 residues. The CDR3 is CASSFEGNEQFF. CDR3 nucleotide sequence: TGTGCCAGCAGCTTCGAGGGGAATGAGCAGTTCTTC.

J is TRBJ2-3 and V is TRBV27; D not resolved. The length of the CDR3 is 14 residues. Germline V gene lookup returns CDR1 MNHEY and CDR2 SMNVEV (reference sequence). V was cut by 1 base and J by 3 bases, with 8 bases left in between. CDR3 nucleotide sequence: TGTGCCAGCAGTTTATTGCAGAATACAGATACGCAGTATTTT. It is translated as CASSLLQNTDTQYF.

J is TRBJ2-5 and V is TRBV29-1, with D maybe TRBD2 (6 bases). The CDR3 runs 14 residues. Germline V gene data show CDR1 as SQVTM and CDR2 as ANQGSEA. Trimming took 4 bases from V and 0 from J, leaving 12 bases between them. For the CDR3, the DNA is TGCAGCGTTGTGGGACTTTCCAACCAAGAGACCCAGTACTTC. It is translated as CSVVGLSNQETQYF.

Only a few counts were recorded for this clonotype. This chain uses TRBV27 with TRBJ2-7; D is ambiguous. V was shortened by 2 bases and J by 0 bases, with 5 bases between the two germline ends. Germline V gene data show CDR1 as MNHEY and CDR2 as SMNVEV (reference sequence). The length of the CDR3 is 13 residues. CDR3 region: CASSLGASYEQYF. CDR3 in DNA: TGTGCCAGCAGTTTAGGCGCCTCCTACGAGCAGTACTTC.

The chain couples TRBV7-9 to TRBJ1-2; D is perhaps TRBD1 (5 bases). Germline assignment: CDR1 SEHNR and CDR2 FQNEAQ (reference sequence). Trimming left V 4 bases short and J 4 bases short, with 19 bases between. The CDR3 is 16 residues long. The CDR3 sequence is CASSCNDRGSCYGYTF. CDR3 nucleotides: TGTGCCAGCAGCTGCAATGACAGAGGGTCGTGCTATGGCTACACCTTC. Together with reference TRBV7-9 and TRBJ1-2, the CDR3 gives the full variable domain: DTGVSQNPRHKITKRGQNVTFRCDPISEHNRLYWYRQTLGQGPEFLTYFQNEAQLEKSRLLSDRFSAERPKGSFSTLEIQRTEQGDSAMYLCASSCNDRGSCYGYTFGSGTRLTVV.

This chain links TRBV30 with TRBJ1-1, with a tentative D call TRBD1 (5 bases). V lost 2 bases and J lost 1, with 17 bases in between. CDR3 length equals 16 residues. Germline CDR1 and CDR2: GTSNPN and SVGIG (reference sequence). This CDR3 is CAWSPSSGQENTEAFF. In DNA form, the CDR3 reads TGTGCCTGGAGTCCATCCTCGGGGCAGGAGAACACTGAAGCTTTCTTT. Using reference TRBV30 and TRBJ1-1 for the parts outside the CDR3, the full variable domain is SQTIHQWPATLVQPVGSPLSLECTVEGTSNPNLYWYRQAAGRGLQLLFYSVGIGQISSEVPQNLSASRPQDRQFILSSKKLLLSDSGFYLCAWSPSSGQENTEAFFGQGTRLTVV.

The chain employs TRBV30 and TRBJ2-1; 8 bases agree with TRBD1. V lost 4 bases to trimming and J lost 9 bases; unmatched junction nucleotides: 11. From germline, CDR1 is GTSNPN and CDR2 SVGIG (reference sequence). The CDR3 is 14 amino acids. Here the CDR3 DNA reads TGTGCCTGGACGATTTTGACAGGGGCGATTGAGCAGTTCTTC. Protein sequence: CAWTILTGAIEQFF.

The V call is TRBV7-6, the J call TRBJ1-3; D ambiguous. The germline V gene has CDR1 SGHVS and CDR2 FNYEAQ. V lost 0 bases, J lost 0 bases, and 15 bases lay in between. This CDR3 comprises 18 residues. The CDR3 DNA reads as TGTGCCAGCAGCTTAGCTCTCTTAACAGCTTCCTCTGGAAACACCATATATTTT. This gives the protein CASSLALLTASSGNTIYF.

This chain uses TRBV23-1 with TRBJ1-5; no clear D gene. TRBV23-1 is an ORF; its function is uncertain. Trimming took off 2 bases at V and 6 bases at J, with 11 bases between the two ends. The CDR3 spans 14 residues. CDR3 amino acids: CASSQRRTSQPQHF. The CDR3 coding sequence is TGCGCCAGCAGTCAAAGGCGGACGAGTCAGCCCCAGCATTTT.

The chain is built from TRBV7-9 and TRBJ1-1; D is unresolved. Germline CDR1 SEHNR, CDR2 FQNEAQ (reference sequence). The CDR3 contains 9 residues. V lost 11 bases and J lost 11, with 12 bases in between. The CDR3 coding sequence is TGTGCCTCCCCAGCGGCTGCTTTCTTT. Translated, it gives CASPAAAFF.

This clonotype was found once. The V gene is TRBV30, the J gene TRBJ1-2; a weak D match, TRBD1 (6 bases). The germline V and J ends were trimmed by 5 bases and 4 bases, with 11 bases remaining between them. The CDR3 loop spans 12 amino acids. CDR1 is GTSNPN, CDR2 SVGIG, per germline (reference sequence). The CDR3 coding sequence is TGTGCCTGGGGAGGGGGGCCCTATGGCTACACCTTC. This gives the protein CAWGGGPYGYTF.

The genes are TRBV20-1 and TRBJ2-7; 12 bases are shared with TRBD2. The CDR3 has 15 amino acids. Germline lookup yields CDR1 DFQATT and CDR2 SNEGSKA (reference sequence). V shed 2 bases and J 1 base; nucleotides not matched to a gene: 3. CDR3 loop: CSARPLAGGSYEQYF. DNA for the CDR3: TGCAGTGCTAGACCACTAGCGGGGGGATCCTACGAGCAGTACTTC.

The chain employs TRBV20-1 and TRBJ2-7, with 9 bases matching TRBD2. The trim removed 0 bases at V and 5 bases at J, leaving 5 bases unmatched. Looked up from germline, CDR1 is DFQATT and CDR2 is SNEGSKA (reference sequence). The length of the CDR3 is 14 residues. CDR3 DNA sequence: TGCAGTGCTAGAGATCGCGCTAGCGGGGACGAGCAGTACTTC. Translating gives CSARDRASGDEQYF.

This clonotype has just a few counts. The genes are TRBV18 and TRBJ2-1; D uncertain. This CDR3 has 13 amino acids. Germline lookup yields CDR1 KGHSH and CDR2 LQKENI. Deletions cut 6 bases from V and 0 bases from J, with 6 bases between. The CDR3 DNA reads as TGTGCCAGCTCCCCAATCTCCTACAATGAGCAGTTCTTC. This codes for CASSPISYNEQFF.

This CDR3 reads CASFPGQPAGELFF. CDR3 DNA sequence: TGTGCCAGCTTCCCGGGACAACCCGCCGGGGAGCTGTTTTTT. The rearrangement links TRBV12-3 or TRBV12-4 to TRBJ2-2; maybe TRBD1 (6 bases). The CDR3 is made up of 14 amino acids. The V and J ends lost 8 bases and 6 bases respectively, with 16 bases between them.

The gene calls are TRBV29-1 and TRBJ2-2, with a weak D call TRBD1 (6 bases). This CDR3 spans 16 amino acids. V lost 1 base and J 3 bases, leaving 15 bases between the germline ends. From germline, CDR1 is SQVTM and CDR2 ANQGSEA. CDR3 amino acids: CSVEGLQGSYTGELFF. CDR3 in DNA: TGCAGCGTTGAAGGTCTCCAGGGGTCTTACACCGGGGAGCTGTTTTTT.

The chain has TRBV12-3 or TRBV12-4 and TRBJ1-2, with no clear D. The CDR3 totals 13 residues. V was trimmed by 6 bases and J by 3 bases, leaving 11 bases between them. CDR3 loop: CASRNTRDYGYTF. The CDR3 coding sequence is TGTGCCAGCAGAAACACGAGGGACTATGGCTACACCTTC.

The chain carries TRBV29-1 and TRBJ2-2, with D possibly TRBD1 on 6 matching bases. V lost 4 bases and J lost 5, with 8 bases in between. CDR3 length: 12 amino acids. The germline V gene encodes CDR1 SQVTM and CDR2 ANQGSEA. CDR3 coding DNA: TGCAGCGTTGTAACAGGGACCGGGGAGCTGTTTTTT. Amino acid sequence: CSVVTGTGELFF.

The chain combines TRBV25-1 with TRBJ2-1; D is ambiguous. CDR3 size: 16 residues. The ends were cut back, 1 base at V and 0 bases at J, with 10 bases in the middle. The germline CDR1 and CDR2 sequences are MGHDK and SYGVNS. The CDR3 sequence is CASSELGPGSYNEQFF. The DNA for the CDR3 is TGTGCCAGCAGTGAATTGGGCCCCGGCTCCTACAATGAGCAGTTCTTC. The entire variable domain, with the rest obtained from reference TRBV25-1 and TRBJ2-1, is as follows: EADIYQTPRYLVIGTGKKITLECSQTMGHDKMYWYQQDPGMELHLIHYSYGVNSTEKGDLSSESTVSRIRTEHFPLTLESARPSHTSQYLCASSELGPGSYNEQFFGPGTRLTVL.